Presented here are 2 T cell receptor beta chains from one specimen sequenced in a study of breast tumors, draining lymph nodes, adjacent tissues. TCRdb used MiXCR to reprocess the multiplex PCR reads, holding one entry per CDR3 protein. The sample lists some 130,000 distinct CDR3 sequences; approximately 22% were seen once. Breast cancer patients provided tissue from their axillary draining lymph nodes. Specimen: axillary lymph node tissue. Receptor source: a female donor with breast cancer. Some clones in this sample may be carry-over from other donors' samples.

Details on this clonotype: The final CDR3 position lacks the conserved phenylalanine or tryptophan, pointing to a likely read error. This chain links TRBV19 with TRBJ2-6; no clear D. V lost 5 bases and J lost 0, with 14 bases in between. The germline V gene encodes CDR1 LNHDA and CDR2 SQIVND (reference sequence). The CDR3 has 17 residues. The DNA for the CDR3 is TGTGCCAGTAGTGCCGTCCCCAGAAACTCTGGGGCCAACGTCCTGACTTCC. This codes for CASSAVPRNSGANVLTS.

This clonotype was detected many times. The J gene is TRBJ1-3, the V gene TRBV20-1, with unresolved D. CDR3 size: 12 residues. Trimming took 6 bases from V and 4 from J, leaving 10 bases between them. In germline, CDR1 is DFQATT, CDR2 SNEGSKA (reference sequence). Here the CDR3 DNA reads TGCAGTGCCCCGGGGAAAGGAAACACCATATATTTT. Translation gives CSAPGKGNTIYF.